This TCR beta chain was profiled in a study of identical twins. TCRdb itself ran the 5' RACE reads through MiXCR, one entry per CDR3 protein. The table has some 790,000 distinct CDR3 sequences, around a sixth seen once; the top ten hold about an eighth. The germline V gene has CDR1 MNHEY and CDR2 SVGEGT. This CDR3 has 14 residues. Trimming left V 2 bases short and J 0 bases short, with 8 bases between. These data were likewise used in another study, on T cells expressing NK-cell markers.

V usage is TRBV6-2 or TRBV6-3 and J usage is TRBJ2-7; D might be TRBD2 (5 bases). This TCR came from a woman between 18 and 29 years old in good health. The sample was PBMCs. The CDR3 DNA reads as TGTGCCAGCAGTTACGCGCGGGCCTCCTACGAGCAGTACTTC. As protein: CASSYARASYEQYF.